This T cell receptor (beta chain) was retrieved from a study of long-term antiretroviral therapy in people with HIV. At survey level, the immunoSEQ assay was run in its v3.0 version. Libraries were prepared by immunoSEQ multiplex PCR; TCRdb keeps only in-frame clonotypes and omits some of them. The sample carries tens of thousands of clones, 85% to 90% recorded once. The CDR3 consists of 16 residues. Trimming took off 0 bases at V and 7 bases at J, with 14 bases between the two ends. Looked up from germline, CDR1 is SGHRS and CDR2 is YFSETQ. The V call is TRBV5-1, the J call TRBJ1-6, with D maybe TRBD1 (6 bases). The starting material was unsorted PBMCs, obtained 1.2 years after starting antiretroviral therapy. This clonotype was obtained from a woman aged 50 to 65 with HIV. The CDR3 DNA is TGCGCCAGCAGCTTGGGTATCGGGGGGCCGAATTCACCCCTCCACTTT. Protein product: CASSLGIGGPNSPLHF.